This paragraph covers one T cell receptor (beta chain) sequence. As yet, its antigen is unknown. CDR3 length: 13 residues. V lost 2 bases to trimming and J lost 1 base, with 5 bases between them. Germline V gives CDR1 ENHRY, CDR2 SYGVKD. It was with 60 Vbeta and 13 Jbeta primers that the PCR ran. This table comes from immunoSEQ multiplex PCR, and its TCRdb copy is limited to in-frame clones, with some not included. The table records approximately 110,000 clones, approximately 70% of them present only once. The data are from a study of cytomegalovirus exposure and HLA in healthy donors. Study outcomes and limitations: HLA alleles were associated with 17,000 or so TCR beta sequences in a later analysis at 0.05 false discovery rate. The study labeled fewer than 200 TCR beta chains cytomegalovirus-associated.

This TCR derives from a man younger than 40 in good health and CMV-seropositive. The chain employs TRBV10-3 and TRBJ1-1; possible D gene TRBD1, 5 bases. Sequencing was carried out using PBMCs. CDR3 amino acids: CAISEGQNTEAFF. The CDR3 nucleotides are TGTGCCATCAGTGAGGGACAGAACACTGAAGCTTTCTTT.